This paragraph covers one T cell receptor (beta chain) sequence. This record belongs to a study of early T cells in non-severe SARS-CoV-2 infection. MiXCR, run by TCRdb on the 5' RACE reads, gives a single entry per CDR3 protein. This table holds about 84,000 distinct CDR3 sequences, 9.5% to 13% found once. Trimming left V 3 bases short and J 5 bases short, with 22 bases between. The CDR3 is made up of 16 amino acids. Germline V gene data show CDR1 as SQVTM and CDR2 as ANQGSEA. The chain employs TRBV29-1 and TRBJ2-5; either TRBD1 or TRBD2 may fit D (5 bases each). Sequencing input: whole blood. This TCR came from an adult who was a healthcare worker with PCR-confirmed SARS-CoV-2 infection or an uninfected control (not recorded which). As DNA, the CDR3 is TGCAGCGTTGAGGGTATGGGGGATGGACACGCGGAGACCCAGTACTTC. Amino acid sequence: CSVEGMGDGHAETQYF.